This TCR beta chain came from a study of T cell responses to AZD1222 COVID-19 vaccine. TCRdb's copy holds only in-frame clones and misses some; the assay was immunoSEQ multiplex PCR. The sample has some 150,000 clones; 90% are singletons. The study's findings and limits: Two AZD1222 doses significantly raised spike-specific TCR breadth and depth over controls.

The J segment lost 1 base and the V segment lost 4 bases, leaving 7 bases of the junction unmatched. Germline CDR1 reads SGHRS; CDR2 reads YFSETQ. The CDR3 loop spans 16 amino acids. In regard to this clone: The antigen is unknown.

This clonotype was obtained from an adult who received the AZD1222 COVID-19 vaccine. The genes are TRBV5-1 and TRBJ2-1, with TRBD2 identical over 8 bases. The sequencing here drew on peripheral blood, taken 28 days after the second AZD1222 dose. CDR3 nucleotides: TGCGCCAGCAGCCTGGGACTAGAAACTTCCTACAATGAGCAGTTCTTC. Translated, it gives CASSLGLETSYNEQFF.